A single sample gave rise to the 16 T cell receptor beta chains below, sequenced in a study of shared clonotypes between healthy human individuals. Sequenced by immunoSEQ multiplex PCR; TCRdb stores in-frame clones only, minus some. In the table there are over a million clones, approximately 72% of which are singletons. The sequenced sample consisted of memory CD4+ T cells sorted from blood. Stated subset: CD45RA-negative fraction. These receptors all come from a man aged 18-30 years in good health.

Regarding this clone: The same CDR3 arises from other DNA sequences in this sample as well. V and J are TRBV18 and TRBJ2-3; 9 nucleotides line up with TRBD1. Losses at the gene ends were 3 bases for V and 2 bases for J; bases not matched to a gene: 3. CDR3 length: 15 residues. The V gene's germline CDR1 is KGHSH and CDR2 LQKENI. The CDR3 spells CASSPWDRATDTQYF. CDR3 in DNA: TGTGCCAGCTCACCCTGGGACAGGGCCACAGATACGCAGTATTTT.

This CDR3 reads CASSPDANYGYTF. In nucleotides, the CDR3 is TGTGCCAGCTCACCAGACGCTAACTATGGCTACACCTTC. This sequence joins TRBV18 and TRBJ1-2; no reliable D call. This CDR3 region has 13 residues. Looked up from germline, CDR1 is KGHSH and CDR2 is LQKENI. The germline V and J ends were trimmed by 2 bases and 0 bases, with 4 bases remaining between them.

The chain recombines TRBV10-1 with TRBJ2-1, with 7 bases lining up with TRBD2. V shed 0 bases, J shed 8 bases, and the junction held 7 bases outside the gene matches. The V gene's germline CDR1 is WNHNN and CDR2 SYGVQD (reference sequence). This CDR3 spans 15 amino acids. In DNA form, the CDR3 reads TGCGCCAGCAGTGAGTCGGGGCGGGAGAAGGATGAGCAGTTCTTC. Its translation is CASSESGREKDEQFF.

The chain recombines TRBV4-1 with TRBJ1-5; D gene ambiguous. The CDR3 totals 13 residues. Trimming pared 1 base from V and 4 bases from J, leaving 5 bases between. Looked up from germline, CDR1 is MGHRA and CDR2 is YSYEKL. CDR3 coding DNA: TGCGCCAGCAGCCAAGGAAAGAATCAGCCCCAGCATTTT. It encodes CASSQGKNQPQHF.

V usage is TRBV5-1 and J usage is TRBJ2-7; no reliable D call. CDR3 length equals 14 residues. Trimming removed 4 bases from V and 4 bases from J, with 15 bases in between. Germline loops: CDR1 SGHRS, CDR2 YFSETQ. The CDR3 nucleotides read TGCGCCAGCAGCCCCGGGCTTCTCGTATACGAGCAGTACTTC. Residues: CASSPGLLVYEQYF.

The rearrangement uses TRBV7-2 and TRBJ2-2; possible D gene TRBD2, 6 bases. This CDR3 spans 16 amino acids. V was pared by 5 bases and J by 2 bases, with 15 bases between. Germline V gene lookup returns CDR1 SGHTA and CDR2 FQGNSA. The CDR3 region is CASSPLGGANTGELFF. The CDR3 DNA reads TGTGCCAGCAGCCCTCTGGGCGGGGCTAACACCGGGGAGCTGTTTTTT. Full variable domain (remainder filled in from reference TRBV7-2 and TRBJ2-2): GAGVSQSPSNKVTEKGKDVELRCDPISGHTALYWYRQSLGQGLEFLIYFQGNSAPDKSGLPSDRFSAERTGGSVSTLTIQRTQQEDSAVYLCASSPLGGANTGELFFGEGSRLTVL.

V is TRBV5-5 and J is TRBJ2-1, with a weak D call TRBD2 (6 bases). CDR3 length: 13 residues. The germline V gene has CDR1 SGHKS and CDR2 YYEKEE (reference sequence). The V and J ends lost 4 bases and 5 bases respectively, with 10 bases between them. CDR3 DNA sequence: TGTGCCAGCAGCCGGGGACTTAACAATGAGCAGTTCTTC. Translating it yields CASSRGLNNEQFF.

V gene TRBV6-5 combines with J gene TRBJ1-3, with 7 bases aligning to TRBD1. The CDR3 sequence is 13 residues long. Germline-derived CDR1 and CDR2 are MNHEY and SVGAGI. The V segment lost 6 bases and the J segment 1 base; nucleotides outside the gene matches: 0. The CDR3 DNA reads TGTGCCAGCAGCAGGGGGTCTGGAAACACCATATATTTT. It specifies CASSRGSGNTIYF.

CDR3 in amino acids: CASRRIRTNTGELFF. The CDR3 DNA reads as TGTGCCAGCAGAAGGATTAGAACGAACACCGGGGAGCTGTTTTTT. The chain couples TRBV9 to TRBJ2-2; no definite D call. Trimming removed 5 bases at V and 0 bases at J, with 11 bases between. Germline V gives CDR1 SGDLS, CDR2 YYNGEE. The CDR3 covers 15 residues.

The CDR3 region is CASSLITGYTDTQYF. For the CDR3, the DNA is TGCGCCAGCAGCTTGATAACAGGTTACACAGATACGCAGTATTTT. V gene TRBV5-1 combines with J gene TRBJ2-3; D possibly corresponds to TRBD1 (5 bases). The V gene's germline CDR1 is SGHRS and CDR2 YFSETQ. This CDR3 contains 15 residues. The V and J ends lost 1 base and 2 bases respectively, with 11 bases between them.

DNA for the CDR3: TGTGCCAGCAGCCCGGACAGTTCTAACTATGGCTACACCTTC. This codes for CASSPDSSNYGYTF. The chain couples TRBV5-4 to TRBJ1-2, with TRBD1 as a possible D gene (6 bases). This CDR3 spans 14 amino acids. V was cut by 4 bases and J by 0 bases, with 10 bases left in between. Germline V gene lookup returns CDR1 SGHNT and CDR2 YYREEE (reference sequence).

This clone has only a few counts. This chain uses TRBV6-5 with TRBJ1-1; D uncertain. V was trimmed by 5 bases and J by 1 base, leaving 8 bases between them. Per germline, CDR1 MNHEY and CDR2 SVGAGI. The CDR3 spans 13 residues. CDR3 residues: CASSSPKNTEAFF. CDR3 sequence (DNA): TGTGCCAGCAGTAGCCCAAAGAACACTGAAGCTTTCTTT.

The chain carries TRBV30 and TRBJ2-3, with 10 bases fitting TRBD2. V gave up 5 bases and J gave up 4 bases; unmatched junction bases: 9. CDR1 is GTSNPN and CDR2 is SVGIG in the germline V gene (reference sequence). CDR3 length: 15 amino acids. The DNA for the CDR3 is TGTGCCTGGGGCGGGCCTAGCGGGGGTGCAGATACGCAGTATTTT. Amino acid sequence: CAWGGPSGGADTQYF.

This clone has only a few counts. This chain uses TRBV6-5 with TRBJ2-5, with a weak D call TRBD1 (7 bases). This CDR3 has 15 residues. Trimming took off 2 bases at V and 2 bases at J, with 12 bases between the two ends. Germline loops: CDR1 MNHEY, CDR2 SVGAGI. DNA of the CDR3: TGTGCCAGCAGTTACCAGGCAGGGGGGCAAGAGACCCAGTACTTC. Amino acids: CASSYQAGGQETQYF.

The CDR3 is CASSRPGGVNEKLFF. CDR3 nucleotides: TGTGCCAGTAGCCGCCCGGGGGGGGTGAATGAAAAACTGTTTTTT. This sequence joins TRBV19 and TRBJ1-4; tentatively, D is TRBD1 (5 bases). The length of the CDR3 is 15 residues. Germline-derived CDR1 and CDR2 are LNHDA and SQIVND (reference sequence). Trimming shortened V by 6 bases and J by 5 bases, and 16 bases separated the two germline ends.

The chain combines TRBV6-6 with TRBJ2-7; a possible D gene is TRBD1 (6 bases). Per the germline V gene, CDR1 is MNHNY and CDR2 is SVGAGI (reference sequence). There are 13 residues in the CDR3. The V end lost 0 bases, the J end lost 10 bases, and 13 bases lay between the germline ends. The CDR3 DNA sequence: TGTGCCAGCAGTTACTCAGGCTCAGGGGACCAGTACTTC. Translating gives CASSYSGSGDQYF.